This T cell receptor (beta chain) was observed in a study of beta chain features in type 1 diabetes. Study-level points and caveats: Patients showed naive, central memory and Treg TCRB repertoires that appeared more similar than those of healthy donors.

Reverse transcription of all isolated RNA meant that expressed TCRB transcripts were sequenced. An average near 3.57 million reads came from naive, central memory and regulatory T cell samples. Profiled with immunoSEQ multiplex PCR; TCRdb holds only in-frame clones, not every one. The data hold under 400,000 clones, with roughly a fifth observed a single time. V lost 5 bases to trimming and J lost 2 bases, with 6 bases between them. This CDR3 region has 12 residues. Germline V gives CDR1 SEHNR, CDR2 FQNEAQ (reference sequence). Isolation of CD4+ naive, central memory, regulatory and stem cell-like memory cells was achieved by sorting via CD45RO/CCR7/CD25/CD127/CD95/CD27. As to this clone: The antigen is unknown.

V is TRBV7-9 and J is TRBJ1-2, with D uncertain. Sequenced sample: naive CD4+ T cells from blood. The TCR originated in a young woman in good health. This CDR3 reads CASSRANYGYTF. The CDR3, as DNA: TGTGCCAGCAGCCGAGCCAACTATGGCTACACCTTC.